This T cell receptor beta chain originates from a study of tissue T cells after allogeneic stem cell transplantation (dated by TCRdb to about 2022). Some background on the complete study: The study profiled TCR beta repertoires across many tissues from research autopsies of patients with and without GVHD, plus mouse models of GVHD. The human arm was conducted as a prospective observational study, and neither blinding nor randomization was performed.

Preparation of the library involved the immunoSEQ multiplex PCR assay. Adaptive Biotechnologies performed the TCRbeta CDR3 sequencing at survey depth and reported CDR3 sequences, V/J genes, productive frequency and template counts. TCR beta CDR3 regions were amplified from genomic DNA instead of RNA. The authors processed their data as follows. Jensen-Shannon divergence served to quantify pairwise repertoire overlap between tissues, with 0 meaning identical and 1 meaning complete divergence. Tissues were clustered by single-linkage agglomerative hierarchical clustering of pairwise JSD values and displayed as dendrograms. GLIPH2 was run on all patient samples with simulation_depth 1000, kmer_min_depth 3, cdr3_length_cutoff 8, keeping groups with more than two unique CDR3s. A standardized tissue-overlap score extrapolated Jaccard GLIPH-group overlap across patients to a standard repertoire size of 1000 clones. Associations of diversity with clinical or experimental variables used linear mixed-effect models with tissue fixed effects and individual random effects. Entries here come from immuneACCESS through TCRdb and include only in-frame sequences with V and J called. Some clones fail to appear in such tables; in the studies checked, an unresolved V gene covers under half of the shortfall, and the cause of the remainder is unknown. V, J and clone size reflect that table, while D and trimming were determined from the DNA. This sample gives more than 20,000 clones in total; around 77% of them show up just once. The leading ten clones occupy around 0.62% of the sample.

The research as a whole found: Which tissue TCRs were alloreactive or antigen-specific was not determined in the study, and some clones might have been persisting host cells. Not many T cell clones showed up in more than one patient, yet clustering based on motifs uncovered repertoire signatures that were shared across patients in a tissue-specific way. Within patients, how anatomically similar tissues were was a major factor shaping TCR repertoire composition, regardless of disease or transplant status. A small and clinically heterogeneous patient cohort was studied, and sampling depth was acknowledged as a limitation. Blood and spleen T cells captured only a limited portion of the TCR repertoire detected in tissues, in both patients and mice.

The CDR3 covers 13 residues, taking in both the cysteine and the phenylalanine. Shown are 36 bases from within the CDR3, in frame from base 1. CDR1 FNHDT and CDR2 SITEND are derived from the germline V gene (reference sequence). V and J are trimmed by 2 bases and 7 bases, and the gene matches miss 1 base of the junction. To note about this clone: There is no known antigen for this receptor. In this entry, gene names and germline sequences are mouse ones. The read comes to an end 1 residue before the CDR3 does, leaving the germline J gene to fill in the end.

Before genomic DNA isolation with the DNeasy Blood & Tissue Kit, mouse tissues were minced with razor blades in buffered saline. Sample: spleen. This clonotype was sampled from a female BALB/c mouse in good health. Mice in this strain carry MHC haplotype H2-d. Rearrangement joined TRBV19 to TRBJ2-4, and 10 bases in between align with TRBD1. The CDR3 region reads CASSMGQGYTLYF. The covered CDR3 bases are TGTGCCAGCAGTATGGGACAGGGGTACACCTTGTAC. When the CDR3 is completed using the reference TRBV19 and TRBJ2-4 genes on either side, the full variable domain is GGIITQTPKFLIGQEGQKLTLKCQQNFNHDTMYWYRQDSGKGLRLIYYSITENDLQKGDLSEGYDASREKKSSFSLTVTSAQKNEMAVFLCASSMGQGYTLYFGAGTRLSVL.